The clone carrying this T cell receptor beta chain was counted between two and nine times. Antigen specificity is unknown. This entry comes from a study of cytomegalovirus exposure and HLA in healthy donors. Study-level findings and limits: A classifier reportedly called cytomegalovirus status with high sensitivity and specificity.

CDR1 is SGDLS and CDR2 is YYNGEE in the germline V gene. Trimming removed 3 bases at V and 2 bases at J, with 11 bases between. The CDR3 runs 14 residues. Generated by immunoSEQ multiplex PCR, the TCRdb table keeps only in-frame clones and is missing some. The table lists about 150,000 clones, 85% to 90% of them singletons. This chain joins TRBV9 and TRBJ2-5, with D maybe TRBD2 (6 bases). This sequence was found in a woman aged 18-35 years in good health and CMV-seropositive. Sequenced input: PBMCs. CDR3 amino acids: CASSATGLQETQYF. Here the CDR3 DNA reads TGTGCCAGCAGCGCGACGGGACTTCAAGAGACCCAGTACTTC.